Listed here are 27 T cell receptor beta chains from one sample, sequenced in a study of blood T cell repertoires in COVID-19. Some clones are missing from TCRdb's copy, which holds only in-frame ones; the method was immunoSEQ multiplex PCR. The table shows roughly 120,000 clones, with 88% occurring only once. Sequencing was done on a sample of peripheral blood. Receptor source: a woman in her 70s who had recovered from COVID-19.

This chain links TRBV6-1 with TRBJ2-3; 7 bases are a match to TRBD1. Germline trimming cut 3 bases from V and 1 base from J; bases unmatched to any gene: 4. Germline V gene lookup returns CDR1 MNHNS and CDR2 SASEGT. CDR3 length: 15 amino acids. This CDR3 reads CASSERQGRTDTQYF. CDR3 DNA: TGTGCCAGCAGTGAGAGACAGGGACGCACAGATACGCAGTATTTT.

As DNA, the CDR3 is TGCGCCAGCAGCGTCGGCGGGACAGCGATGAATGAGCAGTTCTTC. This translates into CASSVGGTAMNEQFF. J is TRBJ2-1 and V is TRBV5-1, with D perhaps TRBD1 (7 bases). The V gene's germline CDR1 is SGHRS and CDR2 YFSETQ. Between the trimmed V and J ends, which lost 4 bases and 7 bases, there was a span of 18 bases. The CDR3 has 15 residues. The variable domain in full, completed from reference TRBV5-1 and TRBJ2-1, reads KAGVTQTPRYLIKTRGQQVTLSCSPISGHRSVSWYQQTPGQGLQFLFEYFSETQRNKGNFPGRFSGRQFSNSRSEMNVSTLELGDSALYLCASSVGGTAMNEQFFGPGTRLTVL.

J is TRBJ2-7 and V is TRBV7-2; D remains ambiguous. The germline V gene encodes CDR1 SGHTA and CDR2 FQGNSA. V was shortened by 5 bases and J by 2 bases, with 7 bases between the two germline ends. The CDR3 totals 12 residues. CDR3 region: CASSETPYEQYF. For the CDR3, the DNA is TGTGCCAGCAGCGAAACACCCTACGAGCAGTACTTC.

The V and J genes are TRBV7-2 and TRBJ2-1, with 7 bases lining up with TRBD1. Germline trimming cut 0 bases from V and 10 bases from J; bases unmatched to any gene: 3. Germline V gene sequence: CDR1 SGHTA, CDR2 FQGNSA. This CDR3 comprises 13 residues. CDR3 nucleotides: TGTGCCAGCAGCTTAGCGCAGGGGGACGAGCAGTTCTTC. Its translation is CASSLAQGDEQFF. Full variable domain (rest looked up from reference TRBV7-2 and TRBJ2-1): GAGVSQSPSNKVTEKGKDVELRCDPISGHTALYWYRQSLGQGLEFLIYFQGNSAPDKSGLPSDRFSAERTGGSVSTLTIQRTQQEDSAVYLCASSLAQGDEQFFGPGTRLTVL.

The V call is TRBV6-6, the J call TRBJ1-3; tentative D call: TRBD1 (6 bases). The CDR3 is made up of 21 amino acids. The ends were cut back, 6 bases at V and 0 bases at J, with 30 bases in the middle. CDR1 and CDR2 from the germline V gene are MNHNY and SVGAGI (reference sequence). This chain's CDR3 is CASSPVVATGTKGSSGNTIYF. The CDR3 DNA reads TGTGCCAGCAGCCCCGTGGTCGCAACAGGGACGAAGGGCTCCTCTGGAAACACCATATATTTT.

The rearrangement uses TRBV10-3 and TRBJ1-1, with TRBD1 matching over 8 bases. Germline values: CDR1 ENHRY, CDR2 SYGVKD. The CDR3 length is 13 residues. V shed 7 bases and J 4 bases; nucleotides not matched to a gene: 5. The CDR3 DNA sequence: TGTGCCATCAAAGGGACAGGAGTCACTGAAGCTTTCTTT. Its protein is CAIKGTGVTEAFF.

The CDR3 sequence is CASSPPTRAGSPLHF. The CDR3 DNA reads TGTGCCAGCTCACCACCGACAAGGGCAGGGTCACCCCTCCACTTT. V is TRBV18 and J is TRBJ1-6; D might be TRBD1 (5 bases). Trimming shortened V by 0 bases and J by 10 bases, and 13 bases separated the two germline ends. CDR3 size: 15 residues. Per germline, CDR1 KGHSH and CDR2 LQKENI. Full variable domain (outside the CDR3, taken from reference TRBV18 and TRBJ1-6): NAGVMQNPRHLVRRRGQEARLRCSPMKGHSHVYWYRQLPEEGLKFMVYLQKENIIDESGMPKERFSAEFPKEGPSILRIQQVVRGDSAAYFCASSPPTRAGSPLHFGNGTRLTVT.

The CDR3 DNA is TGCGCCAGCAGCTTGGCCGTCAGGGGGAAAGGCTACACCTTC. This encodes CASSLAVRGKGYTF. The gene calls are TRBV5-1 and TRBJ1-2; 7 nucleotides agree with TRBD1. The CDR3 is made up of 14 amino acids. After removal of 0 bases from V and 8 bases from J, the junction contained 7 bases not matched to a gene. In germline, CDR1 is SGHRS, CDR2 YFSETQ.

V usage is TRBV5-1 and J usage is TRBJ1-2, with D possibly matching TRBD1 (5 bases). The CDR3 spans 15 residues. V dropped 1 base and J dropped 3 bases, with 13 bases sitting between them. From germline, CDR1 is SGHRS and CDR2 YFSETQ. The CDR3 region has the DNA TGCGCCAGCAGCTTGAAGGGGTATGTCGACTATGGCTACACCTTC. It specifies CASSLKGYVDYGYTF.

This clone has only a few counts. The J gene is TRBJ2-7, the V gene TRBV7-9, with 7 bases lining up with TRBD2. Germline values: CDR1 SEHNR, CDR2 FQNEAQ (reference sequence). This CDR3 has 14 amino acids. V shed 4 bases, J shed 4 bases, and the junction held 7 bases outside the gene matches. The CDR3 region has the DNA TGTGCCAGCAGCTGGGGAGGGGTCCGATACGAGCAGTACTTC. Its protein is CASSWGGVRYEQYF.

This chain uses TRBV5-1 with TRBJ2-6; 7 nucleotides line up with TRBD2. The V segment lost 4 bases and the J segment 0 bases; nucleotides outside the gene matches: 1. Germline CDR1 is SGHRS and CDR2 is YFSETQ. This CDR3 has 15 residues. The CDR3 protein is CASSREVSGANVLTF. The CDR3 DNA reads TGCGCCAGCAGCCGGGAGGTCTCTGGGGCCAACGTCCTGACTTTC.

The rearrangement uses TRBV7-2 and TRBJ1-5, with a tentative D call TRBD1 (6 bases). CDR3 length equals 16 residues. The germline V and J ends were trimmed by 0 bases and 0 bases, with 9 bases remaining between them. Germline CDR1 SGHTA, CDR2 FQGNSA. The CDR3 is CASSLAADSSNQPQHF. As DNA, the CDR3 is TGTGCCAGCAGCTTAGCGGCGGACAGTAGCAATCAGCCCCAGCATTTT. The whole variable domain, remainder taken from reference TRBV7-2 and TRBJ1-5, is GAGVSQSPSNKVTEKGKDVELRCDPISGHTALYWYRQSLGQGLEFLIYFQGNSAPDKSGLPSDRFSAERTGGSVSTLTIQRTQQEDSAVYLCASSLAADSSNQPQHFGDGTRLSIL.

J is TRBJ2-7 and V is TRBV27, with 8 bases fitting TRBD1. The germline V gene has CDR1 MNHEY and CDR2 SMNVEV (reference sequence). CDR3 length equals 15 residues. V lost 5 bases, J lost 3 bases, and 9 bases stayed unmatched. The CDR3 nucleotides are TGTGCCAGCAGTCCCTCCCCGACAGGGGTCTACGAGCAGTACTTC. Encoded protein: CASSPSPTGVYEQYF.

The rearrangement links TRBV9 to TRBJ1-1; unclear D gene. The CDR3 has 17 amino acids. Trimming took off 1 base at V and 1 base at J, with 17 bases between the two ends. CDR1 is SGDLS and CDR2 is YYNGEE in the germline V gene. DNA for the CDR3: TGTGCCAGCAGCGTAATAGTCGGTGGCCGGGAGAACACTGAAGCTTTCTTT. Residues: CASSVIVGGRENTEAFF.

The chain links TRBV5-1 to TRBJ2-7; the D gene is possibly TRBD2 (5 bases). Trimming removed 1 base at V and 2 bases at J, with 10 bases between. This CDR3 has 14 residues. Germline V CDR1 and CDR2: SGHRS, YFSETQ. This CDR3 reads CASSLSPGAYEQYF. For the CDR3, the DNA is TGCGCCAGCAGCTTGTCCCCCGGGGCCTACGAGCAGTACTTC.

CDR3 in amino acids: CASSHTDTQYF. The DNA for the CDR3 is TGTGCCAGCAGCCACACAGATACGCAGTATTTT. The chain is built from TRBV7-9 and TRBJ2-3; D gene unclear. Per germline, CDR1 SEHNR and CDR2 FQNEAQ (reference sequence). The CDR3 runs to 11 residues. V was pared by 5 bases and J by 2 bases, with 2 bases between.

The sample holds a few counts of this clone. This sequence joins TRBV19 and TRBJ1-5; unclear D gene. Per the germline V gene, CDR1 is LNHDA and CDR2 is SQIVND (reference sequence). CDR3 length: 14 residues. The V and J ends lost 8 bases and 3 bases respectively, with 14 bases between them. Written as DNA, the CDR3 is TGTGCCAGTGCACTCCCAGCGTTCAATCAGCCCCAGCATTTT. This translates into CASALPAFNQPQHF.

This chain links TRBV11-3 with TRBJ1-3; the D gene is possibly TRBD1 (6 bases). CDR3 length: 14 residues. Trimming stripped 5 bases from V and 8 bases from J, with 16 bases between. Germline assignment: CDR1 SGHNT and CDR2 YENEEA. CDR3: CASSPGQSWDTIYF. In DNA form, the CDR3 reads TGTGCCAGCAGCCCAGGACAGTCCTGGGACACCATATATTTT.

The V call is TRBV20-1, the J call TRBJ2-1; tentatively, D is TRBD2 (5 bases). This CDR3 is built from 10 residues. With 8 bases removed from V and 12 bases from J, the gap between germline ends came to 14 bases. Germline V gives CDR1 DFQATT, CDR2 SNEGSKA (reference sequence). The chain's CDR3 is CSPRGCVQFF. CDR3 in DNA: TGCAGTCCTCGGGGTTGTGTGCAGTTCTTC.

V usage is TRBV18 and J usage is TRBJ2-7, with a tentative D call TRBD2 (5 bases). V shed 6 bases and J shed 5 bases, with 14 bases lying between them. Germline CDR1 and CDR2: KGHSH and LQKENI. The CDR3 loop spans 13 amino acids. CDR3 bases: TGTGCCAGCTCCGCAAGTCGAGGGAACGAGCAGTACTTC. It codes for CASSASRGNEQYF. Full variable domain (rest looked up from reference TRBV18 and TRBJ2-7): NAGVMQNPRHLVRRRGQEARLRCSPMKGHSHVYWYRQLPEEGLKFMVYLQKENIIDESGMPKERFSAEFPKEGPSILRIQQVVRGDSAAYFCASSASRGNEQYFGPGTRLTVT.

The chain uses TRBV5-5 and TRBJ1-6, with TRBD1 matching 9 bases. CDR1 and CDR2 from the germline V gene are SGHKS and YYEKEE (reference sequence). J gave up 8 bases and V 1 base, and 4 bases lay outside the gene matches. The length of the CDR3 is 15 residues. The CDR3 here is CASSLMTGGHSPLHF. The CDR3 bases are TGTGCCAGCAGCTTGATGACAGGGGGGCATTCACCCCTCCACTTT.

This clone has just a few counts. The chain couples TRBV7-9 to TRBJ2-7; 9 nucleotides align to TRBD2. V dropped 1 base and J dropped 6; count of bases not matched to a gene: 4. The CDR3 consists of 14 residues. CDR1 is SEHNR, CDR2 FQNEAQ, per germline (reference sequence). CDR3 in DNA: TGTGCCAGCAGCTTAGAAGGGACTAGCATCGAGCAGTACTTC. Translating it yields CASSLEGTSIEQYF.

The chain couples TRBV11-2 to TRBJ2-7; 7 nucleotides match TRBD2. The V gene end was trimmed by 4 bases and the J gene end by 7 bases; junction bases not matched to a gene: 4. CDR1 is SGHAT and CDR2 is FQNNGV in the germline V gene. The CDR3 is 12 amino acids. This chain's CDR3 is CASSYNGREQYF. The CDR3 DNA reads as TGTGCCAGCAGCTATAACGGGAGGGAGCAGTACTTC.

The chain employs TRBV18 and TRBJ1-3; D unclear. The germline V gene has CDR1 KGHSH and CDR2 LQKENI. CDR3 length: 14 residues. Trimming removed 0 bases at V and 7 bases at J, with 10 bases between. CDR3 loop: CASSPPYFVNTIYF. As DNA, the CDR3 is TGTGCCAGCTCACCACCTTATTTCGTGAACACCATATATTTT.

The gene calls are TRBV6-5 and TRBJ2-7; the D is unclear. Germline assignment: CDR1 MNHEY and CDR2 SVGAGI. V was pared by 7 bases and J by 2 bases, with 6 bases between. The CDR3 length is 11 residues. CDR3 coding DNA: TGTGCCAGCAAGCAGGCCTACGAGCAGTACTTC. Amino acids: CASKQAYEQYF.

The gene calls are TRBV5-1 and TRBJ1-2, with no clear D. The CDR3 covers 14 residues. V was trimmed by 2 bases and J by 6 bases, leaving 14 bases between them. Germline-derived CDR1 and CDR2 are SGHRS and YFSETQ. CDR3 sequence (DNA): TGCGCCAGCAGCTTATTGAGGGCGGGTGATGGCTACACCTTC. This codes for CASSLLRAGDGYTF.

The chain recombines TRBV7-2 with TRBJ2-7; 11 nucleotides match TRBD1. From germline, CDR1 is SGHTA and CDR2 FQGNSA. The CDR3 is 15 residues long. V lost 5 bases and J lost 5; bases outside the gene matches: 8. CDR3 sequence: CASSHRTGGVDEQYF. The CDR3 DNA follows: TGTGCCAGCAGCCACCGGACAGGGGGCGTGGACGAGCAGTACTTC.